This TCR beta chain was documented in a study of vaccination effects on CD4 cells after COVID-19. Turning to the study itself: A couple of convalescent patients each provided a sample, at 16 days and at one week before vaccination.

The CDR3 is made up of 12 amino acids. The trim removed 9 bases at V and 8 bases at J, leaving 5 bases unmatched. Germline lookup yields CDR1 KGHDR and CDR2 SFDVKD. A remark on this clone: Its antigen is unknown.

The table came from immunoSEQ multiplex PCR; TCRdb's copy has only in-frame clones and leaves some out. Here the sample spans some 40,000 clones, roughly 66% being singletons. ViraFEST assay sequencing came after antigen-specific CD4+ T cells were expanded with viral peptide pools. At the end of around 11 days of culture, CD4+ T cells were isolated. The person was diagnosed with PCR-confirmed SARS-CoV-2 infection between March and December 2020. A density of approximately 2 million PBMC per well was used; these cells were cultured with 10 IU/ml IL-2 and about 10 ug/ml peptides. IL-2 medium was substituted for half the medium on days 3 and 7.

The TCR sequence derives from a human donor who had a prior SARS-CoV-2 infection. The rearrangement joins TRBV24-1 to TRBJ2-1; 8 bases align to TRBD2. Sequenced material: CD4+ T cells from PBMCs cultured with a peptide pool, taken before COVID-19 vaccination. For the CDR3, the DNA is TGTGCCACCGGGACTAGTATCGATGAGCAGTTCTTC. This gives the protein CATGTSIDEQFF.